The rows below give T cell receptor beta chains drawn from one sample of a study of blood T cell repertoires in COVID-19. The repertoire was sequenced with immunoSEQ multiplex PCR; TCRdb's copy has only in-frame clones and lacks some. The repertoire holds about 400,000 clones, 70% to 90% seen once, with roughly 2% in the top ten. Sequenced input: PBMCs or T cells enriched from blood (not recorded which). The receptors derive from a woman in her 40s with acute COVID-19. CDR3s include the opening cysteine and the closing phenylalanine or tryptophan. D genes are given only for firm matches. Size values are once, few and many counts, or a class for expanded clones, and some rows have none.

j_call v_call clone_size d_call cdr3_aa cdr3_nt
TRBJ2-7 TRBV28 few TRBD1 CASSLWGQGGAYEQYF TGTGCCAGCAGTTTATGGGGACAGGGGGGGGCCTACGAGCAGTACTTC
TRBJ2-5 TRBV10-1 NA TRBD2 CASSPRGDQETQYF TGCGCCAGCAGCCCTCGGGGGGATCAAGAGACCCAGTACTTC
TRBJ1-1 TRBV9 NA NA CASSVVGTNTEAFF TGTGCCAGCAGCGTAGTAGGGACTAACACTGAAGCTTTCTTT
TRBJ1-2 TRBV6-5 NA TRBD1 CASSYIPGQGVYGYTF TGTGCCAGCAGTTACATACCGGGACAGGGGGTTTATGGCTACACCTTC
TRBJ1-5 TRBV5-6 once NA CASSFWEGSNQPQHF TGTGCCAGCAGCTTCTGGGAGGGGAGCAATCAGCCCCAGCATTTT
TRBJ2-3 TRBV3-1/TRBV3-2 NA NA CASSLRGLNPDTQYF TGTGCCAGCAGCCTTAGGGGCTTAAACCCAGATACGCAGTATTTT
TRBJ1-2 TRBV3-1/TRBV3-2 once NA CASSPTDSNYGYTF TGTGCCAGCAGCCCAACGGACAGCAACTATGGCTACACCTTC
TRBJ2-1 TRBV5-1 NA TRBD2 CASSLAAGGYNEQFF TGCGCCAGCAGCTTGGCCGCGGGGGGGTACAATGAGCAGTTCTTC
TRBJ2-1 TRBV7-9 NA TRBD2 CASSTGLAENEQFF TGTGCCAGCAGCACTGGACTAGCGGAGAATGAGCAGTTCTTC
TRBJ2-7 TRBV27 once TRBD1 CASSFLDRVNEQYF TGTGCCAGCAGTTTTTTGGACAGGGTGAACGAGCAGTACTTC
TRBJ1-1 TRBV9 NA TRBD1 CASSASGTGKTEAFF TGTGCCAGCAGCGCTTCCGGGACAGGGAAAACTGAAGCTTTCTTT
TRBJ2-3 TRBV10-3 NA TRBD1 CAIAVGQGADTQYF TGTGCCATCGCGGTCGGACAGGGTGCAGATACGCAGTATTTT
TRBJ2-7 TRBV11-3 NA NA CASSPRTGGGEQYF TGTGCCAGCAGCCCGCGGACGGGGGGCGGCGAGCAGTACTTC
TRBJ2-6 TRBV15 NA NA CATSSETQTAGANVLTF TGTGCCACCAGCAGTGAAACTCAAACCGCTGGGGCCAACGTCCTGACTTTC
TRBJ2-7 TRBV5-4 NA TRBD2 CASSGIAGGNYEQYF TGTGCCAGCAGCGGGATAGCGGGGGGGAACTACGAGCAGTACTTC
TRBJ2-5 TRBV18 NA NA CASSPVMQGRETQYF TGTGCCAGCTCACCAGTCATGCAGGGTCGGGAGACCCAGTACTTC
TRBJ2-5 TRBV14 NA NA CASSQAETQYF TGTGCCAGCAGCCAAGCTGAGACCCAGTACTTC